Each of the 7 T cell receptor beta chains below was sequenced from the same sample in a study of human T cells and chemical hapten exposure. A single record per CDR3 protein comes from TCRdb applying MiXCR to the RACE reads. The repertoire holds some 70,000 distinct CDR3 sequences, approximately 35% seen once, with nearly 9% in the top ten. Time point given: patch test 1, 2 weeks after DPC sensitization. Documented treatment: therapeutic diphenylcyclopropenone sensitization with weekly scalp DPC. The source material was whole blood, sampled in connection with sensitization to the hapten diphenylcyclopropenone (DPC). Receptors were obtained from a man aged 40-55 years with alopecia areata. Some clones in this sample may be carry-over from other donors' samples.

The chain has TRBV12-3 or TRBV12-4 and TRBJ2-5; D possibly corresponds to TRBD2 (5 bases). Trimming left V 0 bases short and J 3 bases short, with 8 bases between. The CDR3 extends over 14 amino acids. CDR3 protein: CASSLAGVEETQYF. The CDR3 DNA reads TGTGCCAGCAGTTTAGCGGGAGTGGAAGAGACCCAGTACTTC.

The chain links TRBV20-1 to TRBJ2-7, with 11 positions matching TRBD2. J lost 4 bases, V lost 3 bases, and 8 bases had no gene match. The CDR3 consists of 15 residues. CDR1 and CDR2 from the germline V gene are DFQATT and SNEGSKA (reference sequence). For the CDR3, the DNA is TGCAGTGCTAGGGACTTCACTAGCGGGAGATACGAGCAGTACTTC. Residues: CSARDFTSGRYEQYF.

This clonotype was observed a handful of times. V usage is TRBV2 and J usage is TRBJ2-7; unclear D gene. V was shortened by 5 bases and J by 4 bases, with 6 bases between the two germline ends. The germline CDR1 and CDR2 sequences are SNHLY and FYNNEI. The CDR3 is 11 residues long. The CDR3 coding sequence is TGTGCCAGCAGTCGCTTGTACGAGCAGTACTTC. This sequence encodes CASSRLYEQYF. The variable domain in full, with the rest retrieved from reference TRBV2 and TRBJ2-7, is EPEVTQTPSHQVTQMGQEVILRCVPISNHLYFYWYRQILGQKVEFLVSFYNNEISEKSEIFDDQFSVERPDGSNFTLKIRSTKLEDSAMYFCASSRLYEQYFGPGTRLTVT.

The DNA for the CDR3 is TGTGCCAGTAGTATAGGGGACGGCTACGAGCAGTACTTC. Translation: CASSIGDGYEQYF. The chain carries TRBV19 and TRBJ2-7; D is perhaps TRBD1 or TRBD2 (5 bases each). This CDR3 spans 13 amino acids. Germline values: CDR1 LNHDA, CDR2 SQIVND (reference sequence). Trimming took off 1 base at V and 3 bases at J, with 7 bases between the two ends.

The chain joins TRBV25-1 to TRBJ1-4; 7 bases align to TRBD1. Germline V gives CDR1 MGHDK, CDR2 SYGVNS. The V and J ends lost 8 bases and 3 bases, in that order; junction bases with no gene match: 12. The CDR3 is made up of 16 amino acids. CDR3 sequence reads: CASSGLTGPANEKLFF. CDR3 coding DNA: TGTGCCAGCTCCGGATTGACAGGGCCGGCTAATGAAAAACTGTTTTTT. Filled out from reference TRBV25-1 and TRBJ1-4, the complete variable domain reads EADIYQTPRYLVIGTGKKITLECSQTMGHDKMYWYQQDPGMELHLIHYSYGVNSTEKGDLSSESTVSRIRTEHFPLTLESARPSHTSQYLCASSGLTGPANEKLFFGSGTQLSVL.

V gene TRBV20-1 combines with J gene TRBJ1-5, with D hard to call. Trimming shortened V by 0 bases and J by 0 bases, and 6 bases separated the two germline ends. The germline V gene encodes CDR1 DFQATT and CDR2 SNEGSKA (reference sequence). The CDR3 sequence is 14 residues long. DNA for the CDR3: TGCAGTGCTAGAGAAGCATATAGCAATCAGCCCCAGCATTTT. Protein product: CSAREAYSNQPQHF.

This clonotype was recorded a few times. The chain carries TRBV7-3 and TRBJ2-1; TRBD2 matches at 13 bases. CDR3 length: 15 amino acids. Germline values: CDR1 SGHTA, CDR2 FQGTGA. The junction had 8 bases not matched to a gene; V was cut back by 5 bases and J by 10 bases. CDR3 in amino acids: CASSNGTSGTGEQFF. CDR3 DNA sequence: TGTGCCAGCAGCAATGGGACTAGCGGGACCGGAGAGCAGTTCTTC.